The 26 T cell receptor beta chains given below trace back to one sample, sequenced in a study of shared clonotypes between healthy human individuals. Using immunoSEQ multiplex PCR, the repertoire was profiled, and TCRdb retains in-frame clones only, with some absent. The data hold approximately 2.4 million clones, with about 94% observed a single time. Sequenced input: naive CD4+ T cells sorted from blood. Subset defined: CD45RA+ positively selected. The receptors here all came from a man younger than 35 in good health.

The genes are TRBV25-1 and TRBJ1-2; D perhaps matches TRBD1 (6 bases). The CDR3 has 14 amino acids. The V gene lost 3 bases and the J gene lost 6 bases, with 14 bases spanning the gap. Germline CDR1 and CDR2: MGHDK and SYGVNS. CDR3 sequence reads: CASSDVLAGDGYTF. For the CDR3, the DNA is TGTGCCAGCAGTGATGTTCTGGCAGGGGATGGCTACACCTTC.

As regards this clone: The same CDR3 is also encoded by other DNA sequences in this sample. The rearrangement joins TRBV7-9 to TRBJ1-1; D remains ambiguous. This CDR3 has 13 residues. V was cut by 5 bases and J by 2 bases, with 9 bases left in between. The germline gives CDR1 SEHNR, CDR2 FQNEAQ (reference sequence). DNA for the CDR3: TGTGCCAGCAGCGTCGACGGAAACACTGAAGCTTTCTTT. Translation gives CASSVDGNTEAFF.

The chain has TRBV5-1 and TRBJ1-6, with unresolved D. V gave up 5 bases and J gave up 11 bases, with 14 bases separating them. CDR1 SGHRS and CDR2 YFSETQ come from the germline V gene. This CDR3 region has 13 residues. CDR3 loop: CASSWGEEAPLHF. The CDR3 DNA reads as TGCGCCAGCAGTTGGGGAGAGGAGGCACCCCTCCACTTT.

Comments on this clone: Other DNA sequences in this sample translate to the same CDR3. The rearrangement joins TRBV7-2 to TRBJ1-5; D might be TRBD1 (6 bases). Trimming took off 5 bases at V and 5 bases at J, with 10 bases between the two ends. Germline V CDR1 and CDR2: SGHTA, FQGNSA. The CDR3 is made up of 13 amino acids. The CDR3, as DNA: TGTGCCAGCAGCGTACAGGGAGATCAGCCCCAGCATTTT. It yields the protein CASSVQGDQPQHF.

This chain connects TRBV2 to TRBJ1-2; TRBD1 matches 9 bases. V dropped 5 bases and J dropped 8; count of bases not matched to a gene: 9. CDR1 and CDR2 (germline): SNHLY, FYNNEI. The CDR3 has 14 residues. CDR3 loop: CASSPDRGLIGYTF. For the CDR3, the DNA is TGTGCCAGCAGTCCGGACAGGGGATTAATCGGCTACACCTTC.

The chain combines TRBV18 with TRBJ2-7; 7 bases fit TRBD1. In germline, CDR1 is KGHSH, CDR2 LQKENI. The CDR3 totals 14 residues. J was trimmed by 5 bases and V by 5 bases; bases with no gene match: 9. CDR3 protein: CASSNDRVAHEQYF. The CDR3 DNA follows: TGTGCCAGCTCAAATGACAGGGTCGCCCACGAGCAGTACTTC.

The chain links TRBV6-1 to TRBJ2-7, with 12 bases fitting TRBD2. After removal of 3 bases from V and 8 bases from J, the junction contained 8 bases not matched to a gene. Germline values: CDR1 MNHNS, CDR2 SASEGT. This CDR3 spans 15 amino acids. DNA of the CDR3: TGTGCCAGCAGTGATATTATGACTAGCGGGAGAAAGCAGTACTTC. Its translation: CASSDIMTSGRKQYF.

This rearrangement joins TRBV2 to TRBJ2-7; D may be TRBD2 (7 bases). V was cut by 8 bases and J by 0 bases, with 14 bases left in between. Per the germline V gene, CDR1 is SNHLY and CDR2 is FYNNEI. The CDR3 is made up of 14 amino acids. CDR3 amino acids: CASRRGGASYEQYF. CDR3 bases: TGTGCCAGCCGAAGGGGGGGGGCCTCCTACGAGCAGTACTTC.

V is TRBV29-1 and J is TRBJ1-4; the D gene is possibly TRBD1 (5 bases). The V end lost 4 bases, the J end lost 5 bases, and 11 bases lay between the germline ends. CDR3 length: 13 amino acids. Germline V gene lookup returns CDR1 SQVTM and CDR2 ANQGSEA. The CDR3 reads CSVARQSNEKLFF. In DNA, the CDR3 is TGCAGCGTTGCCCGACAGTCAAATGAAAAACTGTTTTTT. Full variable domain (missing parts from reference TRBV29-1 and TRBJ1-4): SAVISQKPSRDICQRGTSLTIQCQVDSQVTMMFWYRQQPGQSLTLIATANQGSEATYESGFVIDKFPISRPNLTFSTLTVSNMSPEDSSIYLCSVARQSNEKLFFGSGTQLSVL.

The V and J genes are TRBV28 and TRBJ2-5; D possibly corresponds to TRBD2 (7 bases). The V gene lost 10 bases and the J gene lost 7 bases, with 22 bases spanning the gap. Germline V gene lookup returns CDR1 MDHEN and CDR2 SYDVKM. The CDR3 has 14 residues. The CDR3 is CATEHGGGRGTQYF. For the CDR3, the DNA is TGTGCCACCGAGCATGGGGGGGGCCGTGGGACCCAGTACTTC.

The rearrangement joins TRBV7-9 to TRBJ2-1; 7 bases map to TRBD2. Germline V CDR1 and CDR2: SEHNR, FQNEAQ (reference sequence). The CDR3 loop spans 12 amino acids. V shed 5 bases, J shed 13 bases, and the junction held 8 bases outside the gene matches. This CDR3 is CASSRDGGNQFF. DNA of the CDR3: TGTGCCAGCAGCCGGGACGGGGGGAACCAGTTCTTC.

The chain couples TRBV5-1 to TRBJ1-1; D perhaps matches TRBD1 (5 bases). Germline CDR1 is SGHRS and CDR2 is YFSETQ. The CDR3 loop spans 14 amino acids. With 3 bases removed from V and 1 base from J, the gap between germline ends came to 10 bases. Written as DNA, the CDR3 is TGCGCCAGCAGCTCGGGACGGGCGAACACTGAAGCTTTCTTT. Amino acid sequence: CASSSGRANTEAFF.

The chain recombines TRBV5-4 with TRBJ2-5; D is possibly TRBD1 (7 bases). The CDR3 is 18 residues long. CDR1 and CDR2 (germline): SGHNT, YYREEE (reference sequence). Trimming took 0 bases from V and 3 from J, leaving 21 bases between them. CDR3 protein: CASSLEMQGGIGEETQYF. The DNA for the CDR3 is TGTGCCAGCAGCTTGGAGATGCAGGGGGGTATTGGAGAAGAGACCCAGTACTTC.

The chain uses TRBV19 and TRBJ1-1, with D unresolved. CDR3 length: 13 amino acids. The germline V gene has CDR1 LNHDA and CDR2 SQIVND (reference sequence). V was trimmed by 3 bases and J by 6 bases, leaving 11 bases between them. CDR3 protein: CASSISQPAEAFF. In DNA, the CDR3 is TGTGCCAGTAGTATTAGCCAGCCGGCTGAAGCTTTCTTT.

The rearrangement links TRBV19 to TRBJ1-2; 7 nucleotides align to TRBD1. Germline trimming cut 6 bases from V and 5 bases from J; bases unmatched to any gene: 6. The germline V gene has CDR1 LNHDA and CDR2 SQIVND (reference sequence). The CDR3 runs to 13 residues. Here the CDR3 reads CASSGTDSYGYTF. CDR3 nucleotides: TGTGCCAGTAGCGGGACAGACTCTTATGGCTACACCTTC.

The chain couples TRBV5-1 to TRBJ2-7, with 12 bases fitting TRBD2. Germline V gene data show CDR1 as SGHRS and CDR2 as YFSETQ. J lost 3 bases, V lost 4 bases, and 2 bases had no gene match. The length of the CDR3 is 14 residues. In DNA, the CDR3 is TGCGCCAGCAGCCAACTAGCGGGAGGCTACGAGCAGTACTTC. It yields the protein CASSQLAGGYEQYF.

The chain has TRBV4-1 and TRBJ1-5; D gene ambiguous. This CDR3 has 14 amino acids. The V gene's germline CDR1 is MGHRA and CDR2 YSYEKL. V was clipped by 5 bases and J by 3 bases, with 11 bases between them. CDR3 nucleotides: TGCGCCAGCAGCTTCTCGGGAGACAATCAGCCCCAGCATTTT. The encoded protein is CASSFSGDNQPQHF.

This clone was seen once. This chain joins TRBV7-9 and TRBJ1-6; 7 bases align to TRBD1. V was clipped by 0 bases and J by 7 bases; unmatched bases: 3. The CDR3 extends over 15 amino acids. In germline, CDR1 is SEHNR, CDR2 FQNEAQ (reference sequence). The CDR3 nucleotides are TGTGCCAGCAGCTTAGCGGGACAGCCAAATTCACCCCTCCACTTT. Translated, it gives CASSLAGQPNSPLHF. Supplemented by reference TRBV7-9 and TRBJ1-6, the full variable domain reads DTGVSQNPRHKITKRGQNVTFRCDPISEHNRLYWYRQTLGQGPEFLTYFQNEAQLEKSRLLSDRFSAERPKGSFSTLEIQRTEQGDSAMYLCASSLAGQPNSPLHFGNGTRLTVT.

The chain carries TRBV2 and TRBJ2-5, with a weak D call TRBD2 (5 bases). V was cut by 2 bases and J by 4 bases, with 14 bases left in between. Germline CDR1 is SNHLY and CDR2 is FYNNEI. This CDR3 has 15 residues. CDR3 DNA: TGTGCCAGCAGTGAAACGGCACTAGGGATAGAGACCCAGTACTTC. It translates to CASSETALGIETQYF.

The rearrangement uses TRBV6-5 and TRBJ2-7, with 8 bases that match TRBD2. The CDR3 is 14 residues long. Losses at the gene ends were 10 bases for V and 2 bases for J; bases not matched to a gene: 10. CDR1 MNHEY and CDR2 SVGAGI come from the germline V gene. The chain's CDR3 is CATQRGAGAYEQYF. CDR3 DNA sequence: TGTGCCACTCAGAGGGGAGCGGGAGCCTACGAGCAGTACTTC.

This clone was detected only once. The V gene is TRBV28, the J gene TRBJ2-7; TRBD1 agrees at 8 bases. After removal of 5 bases from V and 0 bases from J, the junction contained 9 bases not matched to a gene. CDR3 length: 16 residues. Germline values: CDR1 MDHEN, CDR2 SYDVKM. The DNA of the CDR3 is TGTGCCAGCAGTACCCGGACAGGGAGGAGCTCCTACGAGCAGTACTTC. Its translation: CASSTRTGRSSYEQYF. Variable domain in full (rest from reference TRBV28 and TRBJ2-7): DVKVTQSSRYLVKRTGEKVFLECVQDMDHENMFWYRQDPGLGLRLIYFSYDVKMKEKGDIPEGYSVSREKKERFSLILESASTNQTSMYLCASSTRTGRSSYEQYFGPGTRLTVT.

The chain has TRBV7-3 and TRBJ2-1; 8 bases are shared with TRBD1. The V gene end was trimmed by 4 bases and the J gene end by 12 bases; junction bases not matched to a gene: 2. The CDR3 covers 11 residues. The germline V gene encodes CDR1 SGHTA and CDR2 FQGTGA. In nucleotides, the CDR3 is TGTGCCAGCAGCTCGGGACAGGTGCAGTTCTTC. Translated: CASSSGQVQFF. The whole variable domain, filled in from reference TRBV7-3 and TRBJ2-1, reads GAGVSQTPSNKVTEKGKYVELRCDPISGHTALYWYRQSLGQGPEFLIYFQGTGAADDSGLPNDRFFAVRPEGSVSTLKIQRTERGDSAVYLCASSSGQVQFFGPGTRLTVL.

The chain has TRBV5-1 and TRBJ2-5; 7 bases align to TRBD1. CDR1 and CDR2 (germline): SGHRS, YFSETQ. CDR3 length: 17 residues. V shed 3 bases and J 5 bases; nucleotides not matched to a gene: 16. CDR3 coding DNA: TGCGCCAGCAGCTCAGCCTTCCCGGGACAGAAGTCTGAGACCCAGTACTTC. It yields the protein CASSSAFPGQKSETQYF. Full variable domain (remainder filled in from reference TRBV5-1 and TRBJ2-5): KAGVTQTPRYLIKTRGQQVTLSCSPISGHRSVSWYQQTPGQGLQFLFEYFSETQRNKGNFPGRFSGRQFSNSRSEMNVSTLELGDSALYLCASSSAFPGQKSETQYFGPGTRLLVL.

On this clone: The identical CDR3 is also encoded by other nucleotide sequences in the sample. The chain joins TRBV5-1 to TRBJ1-4; weak D call: TRBD1 (6 bases). Trimming cost V 0 bases and J 0 bases, with 6 bases left between them. The germline V gene has CDR1 SGHRS and CDR2 YFSETQ. This CDR3 spans 15 amino acids. This chain's CDR3 is CASSLEGATNEKLFF. CDR3 DNA sequence: TGCGCCAGCAGCTTGGAGGGGGCAACTAATGAAAAACTGTTTTTT.

The chain couples TRBV18 to TRBJ2-7, with a possible D match to TRBD2 (6 bases). V shed 2 bases and J shed 2 bases, with 10 bases lying between them. The CDR3 has 14 amino acids. Germline CDR1 KGHSH, CDR2 LQKENI. DNA for the CDR3: TGTGCCAGCTCACCAGTGCGGGAAGCCTACGAGCAGTACTTC. Its protein product is CASSPVREAYEQYF.

The chain employs TRBV19 and TRBJ1-4; possibly TRBD1 for D (6 bases). The CDR3 spans 15 residues. With 6 bases removed from V and 7 bases from J, the gap between germline ends came to 18 bases. Germline V lookup: CDR1 LNHDA, CDR2 SQIVND (reference sequence). CDR3 bases: TGTGCCAGTAGCTCGACAGGATCCGGCAGTGAAAAACTGTTTTTT. Its protein product is CASSSTGSGSEKLFF.